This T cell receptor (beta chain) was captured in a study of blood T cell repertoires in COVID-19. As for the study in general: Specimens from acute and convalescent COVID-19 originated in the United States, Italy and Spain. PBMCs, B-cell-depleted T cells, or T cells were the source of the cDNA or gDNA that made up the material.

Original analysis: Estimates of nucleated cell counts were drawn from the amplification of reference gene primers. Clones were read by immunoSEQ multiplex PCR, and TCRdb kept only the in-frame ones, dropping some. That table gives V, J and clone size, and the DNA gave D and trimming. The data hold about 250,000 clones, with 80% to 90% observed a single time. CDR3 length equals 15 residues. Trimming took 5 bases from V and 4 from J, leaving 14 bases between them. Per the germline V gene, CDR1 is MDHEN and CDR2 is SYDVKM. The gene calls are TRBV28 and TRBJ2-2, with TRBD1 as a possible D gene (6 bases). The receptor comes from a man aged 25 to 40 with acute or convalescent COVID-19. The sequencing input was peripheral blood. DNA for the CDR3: TGTGCCAGCAGTGATTACCAGGGGACCACCGGGGAGCTGTTTTTT. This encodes CASSDYQGTTGELFF.